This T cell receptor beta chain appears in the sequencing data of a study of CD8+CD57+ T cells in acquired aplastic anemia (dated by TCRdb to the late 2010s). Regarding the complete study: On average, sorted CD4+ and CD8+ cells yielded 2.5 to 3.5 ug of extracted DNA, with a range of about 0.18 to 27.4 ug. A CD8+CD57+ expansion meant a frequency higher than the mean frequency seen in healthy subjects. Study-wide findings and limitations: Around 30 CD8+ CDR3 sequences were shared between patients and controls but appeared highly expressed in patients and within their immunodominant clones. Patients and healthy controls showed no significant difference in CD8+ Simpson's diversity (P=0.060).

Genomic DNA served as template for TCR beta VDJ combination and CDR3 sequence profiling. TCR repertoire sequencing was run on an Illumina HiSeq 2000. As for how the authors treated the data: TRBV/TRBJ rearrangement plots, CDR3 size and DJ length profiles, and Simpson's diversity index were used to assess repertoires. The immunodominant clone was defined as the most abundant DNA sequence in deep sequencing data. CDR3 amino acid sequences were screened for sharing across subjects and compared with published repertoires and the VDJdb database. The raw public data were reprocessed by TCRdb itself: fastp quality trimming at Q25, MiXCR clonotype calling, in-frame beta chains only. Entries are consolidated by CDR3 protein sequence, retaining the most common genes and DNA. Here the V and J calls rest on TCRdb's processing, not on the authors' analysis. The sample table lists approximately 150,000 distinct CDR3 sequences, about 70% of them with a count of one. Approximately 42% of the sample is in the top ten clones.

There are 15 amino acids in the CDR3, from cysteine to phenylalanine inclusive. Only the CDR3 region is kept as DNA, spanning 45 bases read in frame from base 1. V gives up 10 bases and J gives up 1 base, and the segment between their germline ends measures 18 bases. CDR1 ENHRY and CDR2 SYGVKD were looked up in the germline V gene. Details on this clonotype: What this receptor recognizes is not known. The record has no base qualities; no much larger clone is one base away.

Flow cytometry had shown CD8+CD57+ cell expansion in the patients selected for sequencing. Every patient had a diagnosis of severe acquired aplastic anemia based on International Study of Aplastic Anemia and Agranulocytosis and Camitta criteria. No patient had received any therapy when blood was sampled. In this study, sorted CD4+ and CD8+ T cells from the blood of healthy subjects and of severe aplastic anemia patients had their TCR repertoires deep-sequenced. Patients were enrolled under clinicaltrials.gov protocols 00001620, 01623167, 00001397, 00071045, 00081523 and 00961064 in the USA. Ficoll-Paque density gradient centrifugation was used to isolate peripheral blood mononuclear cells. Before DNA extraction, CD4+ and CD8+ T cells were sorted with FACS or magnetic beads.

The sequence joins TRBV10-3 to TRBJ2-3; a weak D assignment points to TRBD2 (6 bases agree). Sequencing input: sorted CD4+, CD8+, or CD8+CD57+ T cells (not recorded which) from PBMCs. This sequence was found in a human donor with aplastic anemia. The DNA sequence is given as TGTGCCACCCTTGGGGAGACGGGAGGCACAGATACGCAGTATTTT. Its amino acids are CATLGETGGTDTQYF.